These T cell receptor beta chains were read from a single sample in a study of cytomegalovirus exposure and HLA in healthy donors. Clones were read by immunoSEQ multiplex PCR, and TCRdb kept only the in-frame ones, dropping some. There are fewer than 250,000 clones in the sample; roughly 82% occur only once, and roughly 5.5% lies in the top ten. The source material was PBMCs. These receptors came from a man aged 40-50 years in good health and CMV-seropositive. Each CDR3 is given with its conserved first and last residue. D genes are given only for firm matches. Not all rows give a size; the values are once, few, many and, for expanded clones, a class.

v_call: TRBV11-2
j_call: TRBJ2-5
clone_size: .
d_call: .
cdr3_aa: CASSFLAPLETQYF
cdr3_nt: TGTGCCAGCAGCTTCTTAGCGCCTCTGGAGACCCAGTACTTC

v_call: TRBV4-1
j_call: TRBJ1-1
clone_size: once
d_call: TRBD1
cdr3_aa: CASSPGTGRAEAFF
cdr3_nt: TGCGCCAGCAGCCCCGGGACAGGGAGAGCTGAAGCTTTCTTT

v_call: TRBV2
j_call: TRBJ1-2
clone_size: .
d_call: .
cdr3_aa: CASSEWQGFNYGYTF
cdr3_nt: TGTGCCAGCAGTGAGTGGCAGGGGTTTAACTATGGCTACACCTTC

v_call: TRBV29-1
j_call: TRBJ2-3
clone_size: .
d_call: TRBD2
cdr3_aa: CSVSTSTTSTDTQYF
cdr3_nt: TGCAGCGTTTCGACTAGCACGACTAGCACAGATACGCAGTATTTT

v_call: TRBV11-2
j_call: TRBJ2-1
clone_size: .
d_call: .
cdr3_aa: CASSLAYNEQFF
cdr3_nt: TGTGCCAGCAGCTTAGCCTATAATGAGCAGTTCTTC

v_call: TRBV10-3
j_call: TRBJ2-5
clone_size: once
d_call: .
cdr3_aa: CAIGKGEETQYF
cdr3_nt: TGTGCCATCGGAAAAGGGGAAGAGACCCAGTACTTC

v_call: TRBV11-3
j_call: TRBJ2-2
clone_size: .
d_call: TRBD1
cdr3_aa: CASSSAGQGAAGELFF
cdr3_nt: TGTGCCAGCAGCTCCGCCGGACAGGGGGCAGCCGGGGAGCTGTTTTTT

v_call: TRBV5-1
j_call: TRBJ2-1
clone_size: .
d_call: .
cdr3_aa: CASSLEGGTYNEQFF
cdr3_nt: TGCGCCAGCAGCTTGGAGGGAGGCACCTACAATGAGCAGTTCTTC

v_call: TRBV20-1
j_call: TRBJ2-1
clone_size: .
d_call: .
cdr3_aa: CSAPNQENQFF
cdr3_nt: TGCAGTGCTCCCAATCAGGAAAACCAGTTCTTC

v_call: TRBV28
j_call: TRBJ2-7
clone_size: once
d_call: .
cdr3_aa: CASLSGGEGAPGYEQYF
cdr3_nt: TGTGCCAGCCTCTCGGGGGGGGAGGGGGCGCCTGGTTACGAGCAGTACTTC

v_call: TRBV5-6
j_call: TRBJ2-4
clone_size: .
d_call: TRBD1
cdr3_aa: CASSSPGGQGTGGKNIQYF
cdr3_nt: TGTGCCAGCAGCTCCCCCGGGGGACAGGGGACGGGTGGCAAAAACATTCAGTACTTC

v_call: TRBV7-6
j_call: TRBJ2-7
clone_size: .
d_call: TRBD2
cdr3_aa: CASSDLLAGEDYEQYF
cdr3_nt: TGTGCCAGCAGCGATCTCTTAGCGGGAGAGGACTACGAGCAGTACTTC

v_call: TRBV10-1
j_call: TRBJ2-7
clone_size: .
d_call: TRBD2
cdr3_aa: CASSEQALAGGSEQYF
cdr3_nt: TGCGCCAGCAGTGAGCAGGCCCTAGCGGGAGGAAGTGAGCAGTACTTC

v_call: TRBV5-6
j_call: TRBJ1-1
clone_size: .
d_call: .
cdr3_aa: CASSSETVDTEAFF
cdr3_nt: TGTGCCAGCAGCTCTGAGACAGTAGACACTGAAGCTTTCTTT

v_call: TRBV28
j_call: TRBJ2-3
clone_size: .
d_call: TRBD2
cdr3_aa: CAGRTSGRDTQYF
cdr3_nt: TGTGCCGGACGGACTAGCGGGCGGGATACGCAGTATTTT

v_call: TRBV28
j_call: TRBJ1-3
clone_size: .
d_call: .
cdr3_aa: CASSFPRGGNTIYF
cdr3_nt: TGTGCCAGCAGTTTCCCCCGGGGGGGAAACACCATATATTTT

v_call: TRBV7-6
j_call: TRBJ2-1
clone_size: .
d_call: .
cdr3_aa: CASLAESYNEQFF
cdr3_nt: TGTGCCAGCTTAGCGGAGTCCTACAATGAGCAGTTCTTC

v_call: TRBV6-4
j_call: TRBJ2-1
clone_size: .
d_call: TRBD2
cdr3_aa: CASSVSGTSGPRSYNEQFF
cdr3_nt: TGTGCCAGCAGTGTTTCCGGGACTAGCGGGCCAAGGTCCTACAATGAGCAGTTCTTC

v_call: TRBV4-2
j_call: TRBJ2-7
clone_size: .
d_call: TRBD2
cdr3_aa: CASSQQSGSSSYEQYF
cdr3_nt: TGTGCCAGCAGCCAACAAAGCGGGAGTAGCTCCTACGAGCAGTACTTC

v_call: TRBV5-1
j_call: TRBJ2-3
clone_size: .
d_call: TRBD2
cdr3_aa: CASSLLPRTSGNTDTQYF
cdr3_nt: TGCGCCAGCAGCTTGTTGCCCCGGACTAGCGGGAACACAGATACGCAGTATTTT

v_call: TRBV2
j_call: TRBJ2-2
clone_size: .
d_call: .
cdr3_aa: CASSEEQQNTGELFF
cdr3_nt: TGTGCCAGCAGTGAAGAACAGCAGAACACCGGGGAGCTGTTTTTT

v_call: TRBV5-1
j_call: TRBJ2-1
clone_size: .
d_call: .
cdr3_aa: CASSPGLDSYNEQFF
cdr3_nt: TGCGCCAGCAGCCCGGGACTCGACTCCTACAATGAGCAGTTCTTC

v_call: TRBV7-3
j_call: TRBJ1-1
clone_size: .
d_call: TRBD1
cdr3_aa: CASSYTGGTEAFF
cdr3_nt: TGTGCCAGCAGCTATACAGGGGGCACTGAAGCTTTCTTT

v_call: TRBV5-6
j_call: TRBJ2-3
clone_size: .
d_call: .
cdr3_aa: CASSLPTTSTDTQYF
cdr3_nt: TGTGCCAGCAGCTTGCCGACGACTAGCACAGATACGCAGTATTTT

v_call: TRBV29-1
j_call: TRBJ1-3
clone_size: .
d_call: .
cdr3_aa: CSVEWGPGNTIYF
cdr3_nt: TGCAGCGTTGAATGGGGGCCCGGAAACACCATATATTTT

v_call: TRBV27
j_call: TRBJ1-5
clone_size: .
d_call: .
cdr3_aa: CASTLHQPQHF
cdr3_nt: TGTGCCAGCACCCTACATCAGCCCCAGCATTTT

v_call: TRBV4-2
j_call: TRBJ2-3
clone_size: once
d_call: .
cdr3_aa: CASSLGGPAFDTQYF
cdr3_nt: TGTGCCAGCAGCCTGGGGGGACCTGCTTTCGATACGCAGTATTTT

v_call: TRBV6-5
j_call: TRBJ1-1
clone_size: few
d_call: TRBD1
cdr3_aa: CASTPTGYTEAFF
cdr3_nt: TGTGCCAGCACCCCGACAGGGTACACTGAAGCTTTCTTT

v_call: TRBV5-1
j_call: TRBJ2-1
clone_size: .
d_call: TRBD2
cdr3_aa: CASSLAGRALRNEQFF
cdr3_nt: TGCGCCAGCAGCTTGGCGGGGAGGGCCCTCAGGAATGAGCAGTTCTTC

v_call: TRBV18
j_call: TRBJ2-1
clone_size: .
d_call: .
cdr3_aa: CASSPLGGWSNEQFF
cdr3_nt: TGTGCCAGCTCACCACTGGGGGGTTGGTCCAATGAGCAGTTCTTC